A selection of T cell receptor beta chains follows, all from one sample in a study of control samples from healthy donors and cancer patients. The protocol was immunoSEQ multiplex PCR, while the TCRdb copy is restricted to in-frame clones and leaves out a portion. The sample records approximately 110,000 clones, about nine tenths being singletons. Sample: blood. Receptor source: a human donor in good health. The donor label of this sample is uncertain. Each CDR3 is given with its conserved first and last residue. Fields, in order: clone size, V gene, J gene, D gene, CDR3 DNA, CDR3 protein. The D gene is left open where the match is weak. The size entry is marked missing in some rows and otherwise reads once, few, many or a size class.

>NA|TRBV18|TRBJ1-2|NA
TGTGCCAGCTCACCTCAGCCGGATTTTGGCTACACCTTC
CASSPQPDFGYTF
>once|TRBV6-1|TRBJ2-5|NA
TGTGCCAGCAATAAGAGGTGGCGGGTCCAAGAGACCCAGTACTTC
CASNKRWRVQETQYF
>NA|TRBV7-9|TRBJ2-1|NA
TGTGCCAGCAGCTTACAGACAGGTGGGCAGTTCTTC
CASSLQTGGQFF
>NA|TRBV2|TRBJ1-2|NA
TGTGCCAGCAGGAGGGATAACTATGGCTACACCTTC
CASRRDNYGYTF
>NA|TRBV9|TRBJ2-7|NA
TGTGCCAGCAGCGTAGAGGCAGGCTCCTACGAGCAGTACTTC
CASSVEAGSYEQYF
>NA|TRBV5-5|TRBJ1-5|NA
TGTGCCAGCAGCAGGGGTAGTTATCAGCCCCAGCATTTT
CASSRGSYQPQHF
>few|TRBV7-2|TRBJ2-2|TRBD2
TGTGCCAGCAGTCGCGGGGGGGTAAACACCGGGGAGCTGTTTTTT
CASSRGGVNTGELFF
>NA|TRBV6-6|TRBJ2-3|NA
TGTGCCAGCAGGTGGGCAGAAGTCACAGATACGCAGTATTTT
CASRWAEVTDTQYF
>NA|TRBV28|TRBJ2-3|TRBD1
TGTGCCAGCAGCGACAGGGGGCTCACAGATACGCAGTATTTT
CASSDRGLTDTQYF
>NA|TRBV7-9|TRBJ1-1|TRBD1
TGTGCCAGCAGCCGGACAGGGATTGGCACTGAAGCTTTCTTT
CASSRTGIGTEAFF
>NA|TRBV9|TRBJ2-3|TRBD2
TGTGCCAGCAGCGTAGGCGGGGGGGCCACAGATACGCAGTATTTT
CASSVGGGATDTQYF
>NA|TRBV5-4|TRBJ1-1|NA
TGTGCCAGCAGCACCCCTGTCGGTAAGGGCACTGAAGCTTTCTTT
CASSTPVGKGTEAFF
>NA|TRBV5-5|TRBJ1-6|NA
TGTGCCAGCAGCTTTTTTGGCAGGGGAGGATCCTATAATTCACCCCTCCACTTT
CASSFFGRGGSYNSPLHF
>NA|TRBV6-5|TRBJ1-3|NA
TGTGCCAGCTTAAAGGACTTCTCTGGAAACACCATATATTTT
CASLKDFSGNTIYF
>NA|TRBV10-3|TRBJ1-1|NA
TGTGCCATCAAGGAAGCGAACACTGAAGCTTTCTTT
CAIKEANTEAFF
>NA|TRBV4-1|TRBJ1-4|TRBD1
TGCGCCAGCAGCCGCCGGACAGGGTCCAAAATAAAGAGTAATGAAAAACTGTTTTTT
CASSRRTGSKIKSNEKLFF
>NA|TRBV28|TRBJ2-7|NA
TGTGCCAGCAGTTTTGGACAGTACGAGCAGTACTTC
CASSFGQYEQYF
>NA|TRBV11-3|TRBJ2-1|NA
TGTGCCAGCAGCCCAGGGAGTAGCACCTCCTACAATGAGCAGTTCTTC
CASSPGSSTSYNEQFF
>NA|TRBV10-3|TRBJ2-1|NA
TGTGCCATCAGTGAGCGAGGGGGGAACTACAATGAGCAGTTCTTC
CAISERGGNYNEQFF
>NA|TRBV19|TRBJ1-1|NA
TGTGCCAGTAGAATATCGGGTTGGAACACTGAAGCTTTCTTT
CASRISGWNTEAFF
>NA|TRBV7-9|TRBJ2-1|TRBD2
TGTGCCAGCAGCCTGACTAGCGGGAGGCACAATGAGCAGTTCTTC
CASSLTSGRHNEQFF
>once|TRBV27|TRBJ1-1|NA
TGTGCCAGCAGTTTAAGGCTGTACACTGAAGCTTTCTTT
CASSLRLYTEAFF
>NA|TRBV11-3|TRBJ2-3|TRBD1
TGTGCCAGCAGTTCCTCCGTACAGGGGGTCTTAGGAGATACGCAGTATTTT
CASSSSVQGVLGDTQYF
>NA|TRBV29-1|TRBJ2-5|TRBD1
TGCAGCATGTCCAGGGGGTCAAGAGAGACCCAGTACTTC
CSMSRGSRETQYF
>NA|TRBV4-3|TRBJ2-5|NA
TGCGCCAGCAGCCAGACTGACCGCGCGGAGACCCAGTACTTC
CASSQTDRAETQYF
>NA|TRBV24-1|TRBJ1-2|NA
TGTGCCACCAGTGATAGGGCCAGCTATGGCTACACCTTC
CATSDRASYGYTF
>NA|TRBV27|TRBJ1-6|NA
TGTGCCAGCAGTTTAGGGGCCCATTCACCCCTCCACTTT
CASSLGAHSPLHF
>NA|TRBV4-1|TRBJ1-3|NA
TGCGCCAGCAGCCAAAGCCTACAGCCACTCTCTGGAAACACCATATATTTT
CASSQSLQPLSGNTIYF
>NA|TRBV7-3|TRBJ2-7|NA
TGTGCCAGCAGCTTTCGCCGGGACTACGAGCAGTACTTC
CASSFRRDYEQYF
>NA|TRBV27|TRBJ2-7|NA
TGTGCCAGCAGGCCGGGGCAGTTCTACGAGCAGTACTTC
CASRPGQFYEQYF
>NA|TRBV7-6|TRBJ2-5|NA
TGTGCCAGCAGGTCCGGAGAGGGGTACCAAGAGACCCAGTACTTC
CASRSGEGYQETQYF